This TCR beta chain was sequenced for a study of T cell changes during pregnancy in multiple sclerosis (dated by TCRdb to between 2018 and 2020). With regard to the full study: In women with multiple sclerosis, the researchers looked at how the T cell repertoire shifted as pregnancy progressed.

V lost 7 bases and J lost 0 bases; the stretch between them is 13 bases long. Taken from cysteine to phenylalanine, the CDR3 has 15 residues. Of the read, only the CDR3 DNA is kept; its 45 bases are in frame from base 1. In the germline V gene (reference sequence), CDR1 corresponds to PRHDT and CDR2 to FYEKMQ. The library relied on the immunoSEQ multiplex PCR assay. The table was pulled from immuneACCESS by TCRdb, which kept in-frame rearrangements only. Such tables lose some clones; where checked, under half of the loss comes from unresolved V genes, and the rest has no known cause. Present in this sample are about 80,000 clones, 94% of which were seen just once. The top ten clones comprise about 1% of the sample. About this clone itself: The specificity of this receptor is unknown. Base quality data are lacking; no much larger clone is found one base away.

This sequence was found in a female donor in good health, enrolled as a control in a pregnancy study. The V and J segments used are TRBV13 and TRBJ2-1; the D region possibly corresponds to TRBD1 (6 bases align). This specimen consisted of peripheral blood, obtained in the second trimester of pregnancy. The CDR3 here reads CASKMTGSSYNEQFF. The nucleotide sequence reads as follows: TGTGCCAGCAAAATGACAGGAAGCTCCTACAATGAGCAGTTCTTC.